What follows are 15 T cell receptor beta chains derived from one specimen sequenced in a study of CD8+ T cells in alopecia areata (dated by TCRdb to about 2018). Read against the paper, the sample's time point label means: baseline before oral tofacitinib. Receptor amplification or capture employed the immunoSEQ multiplex PCR assay. RNA was extracted from all samples and reverse transcribed into cDNA as template for TCR sequencing. In its TCRdb copy, this immuneACCESS table keeps in-frame sequences only and misses some clones. Where compared with another copy, unresolved V genes explain less than half of these, and the others have no known cause. The sample yields more than 200,000 clones; less than 80% were counted once. The ten largest clones add up to around 1.2% of the sample. The source material was CD4+ T cells sorted from blood, sampled at week 0. These receptors were obtained from a human donor with alopecia areata.

The rearrangement uses TRBV29-1 and TRBJ1-2; D is undetermined. The CDR3 loop spans 12 amino acids. Trimming stripped 4 bases from V and 3 bases from J, with 9 bases between. The germline CDR1 and CDR2 sequences are SQVTM and ANQGSEA. CDR3 in amino acids: CSVVKVDYGYTF. CDR3 in DNA: TGCAGCGTTGTTAAGGTTGACTATGGCTACACCTTC.

V is TRBV11-2 and J is TRBJ1-2; D not certain. V lost 1 base, J lost 4 bases, and 19 bases lay in between. The CDR3 contains 17 residues. Germline V gives CDR1 SGHAT, CDR2 FQNNGV. The CDR3 DNA reads TGTGCCAGCAGCTTAGGTTCGTTGGCAGGTATCGGCTATGGCTACACCTTC. Its translation: CASSLGSLAGIGYGYTF.

This clone was seen more than once but under ten times. The genes are TRBV29-1 and TRBJ2-3; a weak D match, TRBD1 (5 bases). The CDR3 is made up of 13 amino acids. The V gene lost 6 bases and the J gene lost 0 bases, with 10 bases spanning the gap. Germline V gene data show CDR1 as SQVTM and CDR2 as ANQGSEA. This CDR3 is CSVVTASTDTQYF. CDR3 bases: TGCAGCGTGGTGACAGCCAGCACAGATACGCAGTATTTT.

Only a few counts were recorded for this clone. The chain couples TRBV7-8 to TRBJ1-6; 7 positions match TRBD1. V trimming: 5 bases; J trimming: 9 bases; junction bases outside the gene matches: 16. CDR1 and CDR2 from the germline V gene are SGHVS and FQNEAQ. The CDR3 spans 17 residues. CDR3 sequence reads: CASSPTTGSPLGSPLHF. The DNA for the CDR3 is TGTGCCAGCAGCCCAACGACAGGGAGTCCCCTGGGTTCACCCCTCCACTTT.

This rearrangement joins TRBV12-5 to TRBJ2-5; a possible D gene is TRBD2 (5 bases). Germline V gene lookup returns CDR1 LGHNT and CDR2 FRNRAP. V lost 5 bases and J 1 base, leaving 8 bases between the germline ends. The CDR3 consists of 13 residues. The CDR3 here is CASGGAVQETQYF. In DNA form, the CDR3 reads TGTGCTAGTGGTGGAGCGGTCCAAGAGACCCAGTACTTC.

The genes are TRBV14 and TRBJ2-2; 8 bases match TRBD2. The CDR3 is 17 amino acids. The junction had 8 bases not matched to a gene; V was cut back by 2 bases and J by 3 bases. CDR1 and CDR2 from the germline V gene are SGHDN and FVKESK. CDR3 bases: TGTGCCAGCAGCCAATCCCGGACTAGCTCTTACACCGGGGAGCTGTTTTTT. This sequence encodes CASSQSRTSSYTGELFF.

The chain has TRBV5-1 and TRBJ2-3; D uncertain. Germline-derived CDR1 and CDR2 are SGHRS and YFSETQ. V dropped 2 bases and J dropped 0 bases, with 10 bases sitting between them. There are 15 residues in the CDR3. The CDR3 protein is CASSFNNPSTDTQYF. As DNA, the CDR3 is TGCGCCAGCAGCTTCAATAATCCTAGCACAGATACGCAGTATTTT.

This chain links TRBV5-1 with TRBJ1-1; weak D call: TRBD1 (6 bases). Per the germline V gene, CDR1 is SGHRS and CDR2 is YFSETQ. This CDR3 has 14 residues. Deletions cut 4 bases from V and 4 bases from J, with 14 bases between. As DNA, the CDR3 is TGCGCCAGCAGCCTGCAGGGGAGGACCACTGAAGCTTTCTTT. Translating it yields CASSLQGRTTEAFF.

This sequence joins TRBV30 and TRBJ2-7, with D unclear. V lost 0 bases and J 2 bases, leaving 8 bases between the germline ends. This CDR3 region has 13 residues. Germline assignment: CDR1 GTSNPN and CDR2 SVGIG (reference sequence). This CDR3 reads CAWSVELTYEQYF. CDR3 in DNA: TGTGCCTGGAGTGTAGAGCTAACCTACGAGCAGTACTTC.

This sequence joins TRBV18 and TRBJ1-2; TRBD1 might be the D (6 bases). The V gene's germline CDR1 is KGHSH and CDR2 LQKENI. This CDR3 has 17 amino acids. V was trimmed by 2 bases and J by 3 bases, leaving 19 bases between them. The CDR3 loop reads CASSPMTQTGTHYGYTF. In DNA form, the CDR3 reads TGTGCCAGCTCACCAATGACTCAGACCGGGACACACTATGGCTACACCTTC.

The chain has TRBV30 and TRBJ1-1, with D hard to call. The CDR3 covers 14 residues. V lost 2 bases to trimming and J lost 0 bases, with 10 bases between them. CDR1 and CDR2 from the germline V gene are GTSNPN and SVGIG (reference sequence). CDR3 amino acids: CAWSFGGVNTEAFF. In DNA form, the CDR3 reads TGTGCCTGGAGTTTCGGAGGAGTGAACACTGAAGCTTTCTTT.

The V gene is TRBV7-8, the J gene TRBJ2-1; D remains ambiguous. CDR1 and CDR2 (germline): SGHVS, FQNEAQ. Trimming took off 1 base at V and 4 bases at J, with 5 bases between the two ends. The CDR3 is 13 residues long. The CDR3 DNA sequence: TGTGCCAGCAGCTTAGAGGCATACAATGAGCAGTTCTTC. It is translated as CASSLEAYNEQFF.

The rearrangement uses TRBV5-6 and TRBJ1-2, with D hard to call. This CDR3 spans 13 amino acids. Germline values: CDR1 SGHDT, CDR2 YYEEEE. V lost 1 base and J lost 5, with 9 bases in between. The CDR3 DNA is TGTGCCAGCAGCTTGCTAAGGAAATATGGCTACACCTTC. Protein product: CASSLLRKYGYTF.

V is TRBV29-1 and J is TRBJ1-1; 7 bases are a match to TRBD1. The germline CDR1 and CDR2 sequences are SQVTM and ANQGSEA. The V segment lost 6 bases and the J segment 8 bases; nucleotides outside the gene matches: 9. The CDR3 consists of 12 residues. CDR3 sequence (DNA): TGCAGCGTCCGCAGGGGGATCTACGAAGCTTTCTTT. It encodes CSVRRGIYEAFF. Supplemented by reference TRBV29-1 and TRBJ1-1, the full variable domain reads SAVISQKPSRDICQRGTSLTIQCQVDSQVTMMFWYRQQPGQSLTLIATANQGSEATYESGFVIDKFPISRPNLTFSTLTVSNMSPEDSSIYLCSVRRGIYEAFFGQGTRLTVV.

This chain uses TRBV12-5 with TRBJ2-1; D is possibly TRBD1 (6 bases). CDR1 LGHNT and CDR2 FRNRAP come from the germline V gene. The CDR3 has 13 amino acids. The V end was cut by 1 base, the J end by 9 bases, with 10 bases between. The CDR3: CASGLEGVSEQFF. The CDR3 nucleotides are TGTGCTAGTGGTTTGGAGGGGGTGAGTGAGCAGTTCTTC.